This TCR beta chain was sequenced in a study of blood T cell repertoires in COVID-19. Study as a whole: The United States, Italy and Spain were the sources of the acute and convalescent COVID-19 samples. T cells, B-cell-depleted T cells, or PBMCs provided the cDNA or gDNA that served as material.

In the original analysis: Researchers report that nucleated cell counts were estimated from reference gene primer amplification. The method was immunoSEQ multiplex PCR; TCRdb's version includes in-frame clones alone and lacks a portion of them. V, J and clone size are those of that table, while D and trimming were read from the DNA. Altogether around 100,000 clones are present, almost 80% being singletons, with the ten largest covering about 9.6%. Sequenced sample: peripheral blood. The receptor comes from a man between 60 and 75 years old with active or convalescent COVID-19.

CDR3 protein: CATHPPGQGAQGYTF. CDR3 nucleotides: TGTGCCACGCATCCTCCGGGACAGGGGGCACAAGGCTACACCTTC. The gene calls are TRBV2 and TRBJ1-2; 12 bases are shared with TRBD1. This CDR3 has 15 amino acids. With V trimmed by 10 bases and J by 8 bases, 14 bases remained unmatched. Germline lookup yields CDR1 SNHLY and CDR2 FYNNEI.